These 28 T cell receptor beta chains came from one sample sequenced in a study of T cells in Graves' hyperthyroidism and ophthalmopathy. Amplification of TCR beta CDR3 regions used RNA as the template. HTBI primers were used for first-round RT-PCR of the TCR CDR3. TCRdb re-called the multiplex PCR reads through MiXCR, storing one row per CDR3 protein. Found here are hundreds of thousands of distinct CDR3 sequences, roughly 15% of them singletons; the top ten hold approximately 19%. Sequencing input: blood. These receptors came from a woman aged 55-70 years with Graves' ophthalmopathy.

This clonotype was seen only a few times. The chain links TRBV30 to TRBJ1-2, with no clear D. The CDR3 runs 14 residues. Germline V gene sequence: CDR1 GTSNPN, CDR2 SVGIG (reference sequence). The germline V and J ends were trimmed by 5 bases and 8 bases, with 21 bases remaining between them. Here the CDR3 reads CAWFEEGLTSGYTF. The DNA of the CDR3 is TGTGCCTGGTTCGAAGAGGGCCTTACGAGCGGCTACACCTTC.

The sample holds a few counts of this clonotype. One junction end does not reproduce the germline sequence, and a read error may be involved. This sequence joins TRBV6-1 and TRBJ2-4; 11 bases map to TRBD1. This CDR3 is built from 20 residues. The germline gives CDR1 MNHNS, CDR2 SASEGT. The CDR3 protein is CASSPRDRGAGTLATNIQYF. CDR3 DNA: TGTGCCAGCAGTCCTAGGGACAGGGGGGCCGGAACTTTAGCCACAAACATTCAGTACTTC.

On this clonotype itself: Being one base from a much bigger clone, this may be a read error. The CDR3 loop reads CAGSLGLAGGRYTQYF. In DNA, the CDR3 is TGTGCCGGCAGTCTGGGACTAGCGGGAGGTCGTTATACGCAGTATTTT. This sequence joins TRBV28 and TRBJ2-3; the match to TRBD2 covers 15 bases. Looked up from germline, CDR1 is MDHEN and CDR2 is SYDVKM. The CDR3 spans 16 residues.

This clonotype was picked up many times. The V gene is TRBV28, the J gene TRBJ2-1; D unclear. The CDR3 consists of 15 residues. CDR1 is MDHEN and CDR2 is SYDVKM in the germline V gene. V was pared by 2 bases and J by 3 bases, with 11 bases between. CDR3: CASSLQQHDYNEQFF. The CDR3 DNA reads TGTGCCAGCAGTTTACAGCAGCACGACTACAATGAGCAGTTCTTC. The full variable domain, its missing parts supplied by reference TRBV28 and TRBJ2-1, is DVKVTQSSRYLVKRTGEKVFLECVQDMDHENMFWYRQDPGLGLRLIYFSYDVKMKEKGDIPEGYSVSREKKERFSLILESASTNQTSMYLCASSLQQHDYNEQFFGPGTRLTVL.

This sequence joins TRBV11-2 and TRBJ1-4; a weak D match, TRBD1 (5 bases). Trimming removed 5 bases at V and 5 bases at J, with 21 bases between. The germline gives CDR1 SGHAT, CDR2 FQNNGV. The CDR3 contains 17 residues. CDR3 DNA sequence: TGTGCCAGCAGCCTTAGTCGGGGACCGGTATTAAATGAAAAACTGTTTTTT. Translating it yields CASSLSRGPVLNEKLFF.

This clonotype has more than one count but fewer than ten. The CDR3 protein is CASGLSSVGVTGELFF. Written as DNA, the CDR3 is TGTGCTAGTGGTTTGTCAAGCGTTGGGGTGACCGGGGAGCTGTTTTTT. The V and J genes are TRBV12-5 and TRBJ2-2; no firm D call. Per germline, CDR1 LGHNT and CDR2 FRNRAP. V gave up 2 bases and J gave up 5 bases, with 15 bases separating them. The CDR3 loop spans 16 amino acids.

In this sample, this clonotype turned up many times. The chain employs TRBV15 and TRBJ2-7; 9 bases fit TRBD2. Germline loops: CDR1 LNHNV, CDR2 YYDKDF (reference sequence). V was clipped by 3 bases and J by 5 bases; unmatched bases: 5. This CDR3 is built from 14 residues. The CDR3 DNA reads TGTGCCACCAGCAGGGTAGCGGGAGACAACGAGCAGTACTTC. Translated: CATSRVAGDNEQYF.

This clonotype appeared many times. The V call is TRBV2, the J call TRBJ1-1; D not resolved. From germline, CDR1 is SNHLY and CDR2 FYNNEI. The CDR3 contains 14 residues. Trimming took off 11 bases at V and 1 base at J, with 17 bases between the two ends. The CDR3 here is CALQHPETNTEAFF. CDR3 DNA: TGTGCCCTGCAGCATCCGGAGACGAACACTGAAGCTTTCTTT.

The chain joins TRBV9 to TRBJ1-6; D not resolved. This CDR3 has 13 amino acids. Germline values: CDR1 SGDLS, CDR2 YYNGEE. V was clipped by 6 bases and J by 7 bases, with 11 bases between them. The CDR3 protein is CASTPGQNSPLHF. CDR3 bases: TGTGCCAGCACTCCGGGCCAAAATTCACCCCTCCACTTT.

This clonotype was recorded at least ten times. The chain is built from TRBV5-1 and TRBJ2-1, with 8 bases matching TRBD2. CDR3 size: 14 residues. Germline values: CDR1 SGHRS, CDR2 YFSETQ. With 2 bases clipped from V and 4 bases from J, the junction kept 2 bases outside the gene matches. CDR3 in amino acids: CASSFGGEYNEQFF. CDR3 coding DNA: TGCGCCAGCAGCTTCGGGGGGGAGTACAATGAGCAGTTCTTC.

This clonotype was seen many times. The gene calls are TRBV3-1 and TRBJ1-2; D perhaps matches TRBD1 (5 bases). The germline V gene has CDR1 LGHDT and CDR2 YNNKEL (reference sequence). This CDR3 has 16 amino acids. V gave up 1 base and J gave up 3 bases, with 15 bases separating them. The CDR3 bases are TGTGCCAGCAGCCAAGTAGTTCGGGTGGGGGACTATGGCTACACCTTC. Translated, it gives CASSQVVRVGDYGYTF.

This clonotype was seen repeatedly, ten times or more. This chain joins TRBV6-1 and TRBJ2-7, with a weak D call TRBD1 (5 bases). This CDR3 is built from 15 residues. Germline assignment: CDR1 MNHNS and CDR2 SASEGT. Trimming cost V 4 bases and J 0 bases, with 13 bases left between them. The CDR3 DNA is TGTGCCAGCAGTGCTACGACAGCGTACTCCTACGAGCAGTACTTC. Protein sequence: CASSATTAYSYEQYF.

The chain links TRBV9 to TRBJ2-1; TRBD2 matches 8 bases. With 0 bases clipped from V and 4 bases from J, the junction kept 6 bases outside the gene matches. CDR3 length equals 16 residues. The germline V gene encodes CDR1 SGDLS and CDR2 YYNGEE. The CDR3 sequence is CASSVGPSGRYNEQFF. CDR3 nucleotides: TGTGCCAGCAGCGTAGGCCCTAGCGGGCGGTACAATGAGCAGTTCTTC. Full variable domain (missing parts from reference TRBV9 and TRBJ2-1): DSGVTQTPKHLITATGQRVTLRCSPRSGDLSVYWYQQSLDQGLQFLIQYYNGEERAKGNILERFSAQQFPDLHSELNLSSLELGDSALYFCASSVGPSGRYNEQFFGPGTRLTVL.

This clonotype was picked up many times. The V and J genes are TRBV7-6 and TRBJ2-7; 11 bases are shared with TRBD2. V lost 1 base, J lost 6 bases, and 8 bases stayed unmatched. The germline V gene encodes CDR1 SGHVS and CDR2 FNYEAQ. There are 16 residues in the CDR3. CDR3 bases: TGTGCCAGCAGCTTAGGTTCCCTAGCGGGAGGCGGCGAGCAGTACTTC. This encodes CASSLGSLAGGGEQYF.

CDR3 DNA sequence: TGCAGTGCGGAGTGGTTTGCGGGAGATGCAGATACGCAGTATTTT. It is translated as CSAEWFAGDADTQYF. The genes are TRBV20-1 and TRBJ2-3, with 7 nucleotides matching TRBD2. Germline lookup yields CDR1 DFQATT and CDR2 SNEGSKA (reference sequence). V dropped 6 bases and J dropped 4; count of bases not matched to a gene: 13. The CDR3 length is 15 residues.

This clonotype was detected many times. The chain has TRBV20-1 and TRBJ2-4, with TRBD1 matching 11 bases. The V gene end was trimmed by 5 bases and the J gene end by 6 bases; junction bases not matched to a gene: 3. Looked up from germline, CDR1 is DFQATT and CDR2 is SNEGSKA (reference sequence). The CDR3 contains 13 residues. CDR3 loop: CSAGGQGVNIQYF. CDR3 in DNA: TGCAGTGCTGGGGGACAGGGGGTAAACATTCAGTACTTC.

The chain is built from TRBV25-1 and TRBJ2-7, with D perhaps matching TRBD2 (5 bases). The V gene lost 6 bases and the J gene lost 2 bases, with 23 bases spanning the gap. This CDR3 region has 17 residues. Germline CDR1 reads MGHDK; CDR2 reads SYGVNS. This chain's CDR3 is CASRGSGGPEPTYEQYF. CDR3 coding DNA: TGTGCCAGCAGGGGGTCCGGCGGGCCGGAGCCCACCTACGAGCAGTACTTC.

V is TRBV2 and J is TRBJ2-7, with 9 bases identical to TRBD1. The CDR3 sequence is 13 residues long. Germline trimming cut 8 bases from V and 5 bases from J; bases unmatched to any gene: 7. The germline V gene has CDR1 SNHLY and CDR2 FYNNEI. The CDR3 DNA is TGTGCCAGCGGGACAGGGTTGGGGAACGAGCAGTACTTC. Translation: CASGTGLGNEQYF.

This clonotype showed up many times. The gene calls are TRBV2 and TRBJ2-1; 11 bases map to TRBD2. CDR3 length: 15 residues. Germline loops: CDR1 SNHLY, CDR2 FYNNEI. The J segment lost 6 bases and the V segment lost 7 bases, leaving 8 bases of the junction unmatched. In DNA form, the CDR3 reads TGTGCCAGCACCCTACTAGCGGGAGTACCCAATGAGCAGTTCTTC. Translation: CASTLLAGVPNEQFF.

This clonotype has at least ten counts. This chain links TRBV2 with TRBJ2-5; TRBD2 matches at 8 bases. After removal of 4 bases from V and 3 bases from J, the junction contained 7 bases not matched to a gene. Germline values: CDR1 SNHLY, CDR2 FYNNEI. This CDR3 contains 15 residues. CDR3 in DNA: TGTGCCAGCAGTGGAAGCGGGAGACATGAAGAGACCCAGTACTTC. This gives the protein CASSGSGRHEETQYF.

In this sample, this clonotype turned up many times. The J gene is TRBJ2-1, the V gene TRBV6-1; TRBD1 aligns across 9 bases. The CDR3 length is 17 residues. V lost 1 base to trimming and J lost 5 bases; unmatched junction nucleotides: 9. Germline V lookup: CDR1 MNHNS, CDR2 SASEGT. CDR3 nucleotides: TGTGCCAGCAGTGAAGTTTGGACAGGGGTACAGAACAATGAGCAGTTCTTC. Its translation: CASSEVWTGVQNNEQFF.

The rearrangement links TRBV5-4 to TRBJ2-5, with TRBD2 as a possible D gene (6 bases). Deletions cut 3 bases from V and 7 bases from J, with 16 bases between. CDR3 length: 14 residues. Germline V gene sequence: CDR1 SGHNT, CDR2 YYREEE (reference sequence). CDR3 residues: CASSSPGVSGTQYF. The DNA of the CDR3 is TGTGCCAGCAGCTCCCCGGGAGTTAGTGGGACCCAGTACTTC.

The DNA for the CDR3 is TGTGCCAGCTCACCACAAGGCTCCTCTGGGGCCAACGTCCTGACTTTC. Residues: CASSPQGSSGANVLTF. This chain links TRBV18 with TRBJ2-6; D gene ambiguous. The V end lost 1 base, the J end lost 0 bases, and 7 bases lay between the germline ends. In germline, CDR1 is KGHSH, CDR2 LQKENI. The CDR3 runs 16 residues.

The rearrangement joins TRBV12-3 or TRBV12-4 to TRBJ2-7; a weak D match, TRBD2 (5 bases). V gave up 6 bases and J gave up 3 bases, with 24 bases separating them. The CDR3 loop spans 17 amino acids. CDR3 in DNA: TGTGCCAGCAGCCCCGGGTGGGAGCAAAAAAGAAACTACGAGCAGTACTTC. It specifies CASSPGWEQKRNYEQYF.

This chain connects TRBV28 to TRBJ1-6, with TRBD1 matching 10 bases. The CDR3 runs 15 residues. Trimming removed 7 bases from V and 7 bases from J; junction bases left unmatched: 7. CDR1 is MDHEN and CDR2 is SYDVKM in the germline V gene. The CDR3 loop reads CASTSEGQGNSPLHF. The DNA of the CDR3 is TGTGCCAGCACCTCCGAGGGACAGGGGAATTCACCCCTCCACTTT.

This clonotype was found a few times. The chain uses TRBV12-3 or TRBV12-4 and TRBJ2-1; tentatively, D is TRBD2 (6 bases). CDR3 size: 15 residues. V shed 6 bases and J shed 4 bases, with 16 bases lying between them. This CDR3 is CASSTLRRGYNEQFF. The DNA of the CDR3 is TGTGCCAGCAGCACGCTCAGGCGGGGTTACAATGAGCAGTTCTTC.

The chain recombines TRBV11-3 with TRBJ2-1, with 9 bases identical to TRBD2. CDR3 size: 15 residues. V gave up 5 bases and J gave up 7 bases; unmatched junction bases: 9. CDR1 is SGHNT and CDR2 is YENEEA in the germline V gene. The CDR3 DNA reads TGTGCCAGCAGCCTAGGGGTAGCGGGAGTGAATGAGCAGTTCTTC. Translating gives CASSLGVAGVNEQFF. The whole variable domain, remainder taken from reference TRBV11-3 and TRBJ2-1, is EAGVVQSPRYKIIEKKQPVAFWCNPISGHNTLYWYLQNLGQGPELLIRYENEEAVDDSQLPKDRFSAERLKGVDSTLKIQPAELGDSAVYLCASSLGVAGVNEQFFGPGTRLTVL.

V and J are TRBV6-2 or TRBV6-3 and TRBJ1-4; no clear D. With 2 bases removed from V and 5 bases from J, the gap between germline ends came to 15 bases. This CDR3 has 16 amino acids. CDR1 and CDR2 from the germline V gene are MNHEY and SVGEGT. The chain's CDR3 is CASSYAPGFQNEKLFF. The CDR3 DNA is TGTGCCAGCAGTTACGCCCCCGGGTTTCAAAATGAAAAACTGTTTTTT.